This is a list of T cell receptor beta chains from one sample in a study of spatial heterogeneity in lung cancer. TCRdb used MiXCR to reprocess the 5' RACE reads, holding one entry per CDR3 protein. Of roughly 54,000 distinct CDR3 sequences in the sample, about 7.4% were seen once. Material: PBMCs, obtained at surgery. Receptor source: a female donor with early-stage non-small cell lung cancer. Each CDR3 is given with its conserved first and last residue.

TRBV5-4,CASSRRPPDRGQWTGELFF
TRBV6-2/TRBV6-3,CASTSDLTYEQYF
TRBV20-1,CSATGLAATDTQYF
TRBV12-3/TRBV12-4,CASSLDSTDTQYF
TRBV24-1,CATSERPPTASGNTIYF
TRBV11-1,CASSFSGYQPQHF
TRBV6-2/TRBV6-3,CASRAGLNSPLHF
TRBV13,CASSIQGGATNEKLFF
TRBV4-2,CASETFRNTGELFF
TRBV7-9,CASSSTSGNEKLFF
TRBV27,CASSLSQTGRFLGEQYF
TRBV20-1,CSAIEEGALSGTNEKLFF
TRBV30,CAWSGRGNEKLFF
TRBV6-1,CAIGTGGLTEAFF
TRBV11-2,CASSLVPTSGQETQYF
TRBV7-9,CASSPGGLFVYNEQFF
TRBV7-2,CASSLMRGADEKLFF
TRBV7-2,CASSLDPGGGPEAFF
TRBV29-1,CRVKSGHNEQFF
TRBV4-1,CASSQESQGAYNEQFF
TRBV27,CASSFRAGIYGYTF
TRBV11-1,CASSLEVSSGYGYTF
TRBV18,CASSPRGRTEAFF
TRBV12-3/TRBV12-4,CASSLLARDAYTF
TRBV27,CASSPQARARDTQYF
TRBV4-3,CASSQDSGGAYTQYF
TRBV6-2/TRBV6-3,CASTPGAETQYF
TRBV19,CASSILAKNIQYF
TRBV6-1,CAERGLGSGYGYTF
TRBV18,CASSPRDRTYNEQFF
TRBV12-3/TRBV12-4,CASSPKRGEGDEQFF
TRBV4-2,CASSQDGGGDLDTQYF
TRBV20-1,CSAGQGGVGEQYF
TRBV19,CASSFQGTAQETQYF
TRBV27,CASSLTSGGPNEQFF
TRBV20-1,CSARDIRNGGYGYTF
TRBV7-7,CASSLGGGSNNEQFF
TRBV5-4,CASSFGPRIEQYF
TRBV20-1,CSARRDRVLNTEAFF
TRBV19,CASSIVAGGTDTQYF
TRBV13,CASSRLNGTDPYEQYF
TRBV15,CATSRDRLRGGNYGYTF
TRBV28,CASDRMYSNQPQHF
TRBV5-1,CASSFDGTGGTGELFF
TRBV7-2,CASSLQPRGQGQPQHF
TRBV28,CASSDILRGENTEAFF
TRBV18,CASSPRTSNTGELFF
TRBV9,CASSGGTGGVEQYF